The 23 T cell receptor beta chains presented below share a single source sample, sequenced in a study of T cell responses to AZD1222 COVID-19 vaccine (dated by TCRdb to the early 2020s). The library was generated by the immunoSEQ multiplex PCR assay. TCRdb's version of the immuneACCESS table is confined to in-frame rearrangements and falls short of the full clone set. An unresolved V gene accounts for under half of the shortfall where checked; the remainder is of unknown origin. The sample table holds some 96,000 clones, of which around 90% were seen once. The ten biggest clones cover 1.5% to 2% of the sample. Taken with the paper, the label for time point translates to: baseline before first vaccination. The sample was peripheral blood, taken on day 0 of AZD1222 vaccination. The receptors derive from an adult in good health.

The rearrangement uses TRBV7-2 and TRBJ1-2; tentative D call: TRBD1 (5 bases). The CDR3 extends over 16 amino acids. V was trimmed by 1 base and J by 7 bases, leaving 19 bases between them. Germline CDR1 and CDR2: SGHTA and FQGNSA. The CDR3 here is CASSLGLLGGDGGYTF. The CDR3 coding sequence is TGTGCCAGCAGCTTAGGTTTATTGGGGGGTGACGGTGGCTACACCTTC.

The chain couples TRBV2 to TRBJ2-5; 10 bases match TRBD2. The CDR3 sequence is 15 residues long. Germline CDR1 reads SNHLY; CDR2 reads FYNNEI. V lost 6 bases and J lost 2; bases outside the gene matches: 6. The CDR3 DNA follows: TGTGCCAGCAGACTGACTAGCGGGCCACAAGAGACCCAGTACTTC. This gives the protein CASRLTSGPQETQYF.

This sequence joins TRBV28 and TRBJ2-7; weak D call: TRBD2 (5 bases). CDR3 length: 13 amino acids. Between the trimmed V and J ends, which lost 10 bases and 3 bases, there was a span of 16 bases. Looked up from germline, CDR1 is MDHEN and CDR2 is SYDVKM. Here the CDR3 reads CATSGGPIYEQYF. CDR3 bases: TGTGCCACCTCCGGAGGACCGATCTACGAGCAGTACTTC.

The chain joins TRBV18 to TRBJ2-3; no reliable D call. Germline values: CDR1 KGHSH, CDR2 LQKENI. V was shortened by 3 bases and J by 3 bases, with 16 bases between the two germline ends. The CDR3 loop spans 16 amino acids. The CDR3 DNA sequence: TGTGCCAGCTCACCGGGTTCGTATATGGGGACAGATACGCAGTATTTT. It translates to CASSPGSYMGTDTQYF.

The chain joins TRBV3-1 (or the pseudogene TRBV3-2) to TRBJ2-2; weak D call: TRBD2 (5 bases). V gave up 0 bases and J gave up 8 bases, with 16 bases separating them. The CDR3 runs 16 residues. Germline CDR1 and CDR2: LGHDT and YNNKEL (reference sequence). CDR3 in DNA: TGTGCCAGCAGCCAAGAAGCGGCCCACCCGGGAGGGGAGCTGTTTTTT. It translates to CASSQEAAHPGGELFF.

The rearrangement joins TRBV7-9 to TRBJ2-7, with TRBD2 matching over 13 bases. This CDR3 comprises 18 residues. Losses at the gene ends were 1 base for V and 1 base for J; bases not matched to a gene: 7. CDR1 is SEHNR and CDR2 is FQNEAQ in the germline V gene (reference sequence). CDR3 DNA: TGTGCCAGCAGCTTAGGAACTAGCGGGAGGGCCACGTCCTACGAGCAGTACTTC. Encoded protein: CASSLGTSGRATSYEQYF.

The sample holds a few counts of this clone. J is TRBJ2-7 and V is TRBV10-1; 10 nucleotides line up with TRBD2. V lost 6 bases to trimming and J lost 3 bases; unmatched junction nucleotides: 2. The CDR3 runs to 13 residues. Germline V gene data show CDR1 as WNHNN and CDR2 as SYGVQD (reference sequence). Here the CDR3 reads CASSRTSGYEQYF. DNA of the CDR3: TGCGCCAGCAGCCGGACTAGCGGCTACGAGCAGTACTTC.

CDR3 protein: CASTSLAGKDEQFF. Here the CDR3 DNA reads TGCGCCAGCACCTCCCTAGCGGGGAAAGATGAGCAGTTCTTC. This chain joins TRBV5-1 and TRBJ2-1; 9 nucleotides line up with TRBD2. This CDR3 contains 14 residues. Germline trimming cut 6 bases from V and 8 bases from J; bases unmatched to any gene: 9. Germline assignment: CDR1 SGHRS and CDR2 YFSETQ.

The chain employs TRBV4-2 and TRBJ2-7, with TRBD1 matching 7 bases. The CDR3 totals 14 residues. V dropped 0 bases and J dropped 5; count of bases not matched to a gene: 4. Germline CDR1 reads LGHNA; CDR2 reads YNFKEQ. The CDR3, as DNA: TGTGCCAGCAGCCAAGATCCAGGGGGTGACGAGCAGTACTTC. Translation gives CASSQDPGGDEQYF.

The chain joins TRBV10-1 to TRBJ2-1; 10 nucleotides match TRBD2. The junction had 14 bases not matched to a gene; V was cut back by 6 bases and J by 9 bases. The germline V gene has CDR1 WNHNN and CDR2 SYGVQD (reference sequence). CDR3 length equals 16 residues. The CDR3 loop reads CASSDNLAGGFGEQFF. CDR3 coding DNA: TGCGCCAGCAGCGATAATTTAGCGGGAGGATTTGGTGAGCAGTTCTTC.

J is TRBJ1-1 and V is TRBV9; 9 bases match TRBD1. With 0 bases clipped from V and 3 bases from J, the junction kept 0 bases outside the gene matches. CDR1 and CDR2 (germline): SGDLS, YYNGEE. The CDR3 sequence is 14 residues long. The CDR3 reads CASSVGDRDTEAFF. CDR3 nucleotide sequence: TGTGCCAGCAGCGTAGGGGACAGGGACACTGAAGCTTTCTTT. The whole variable domain, remainder taken from reference TRBV9 and TRBJ1-1, is DSGVTQTPKHLITATGQRVTLRCSPRSGDLSVYWYQQSLDQGLQFLIQYYNGEERAKGNILERFSAQQFPDLHSELNLSSLELGDSALYFCASSVGDRDTEAFFGQGTRLTVV.

The chain joins TRBV18 to TRBJ2-1, with 7 nucleotides matching TRBD1. The CDR3 is 15 amino acids. V was clipped by 3 bases and J by 3 bases; unmatched bases: 5. Germline V CDR1 and CDR2: KGHSH, LQKENI. The CDR3 is CASSPRTGSYNEQFF. In DNA form, the CDR3 reads TGTGCCAGCTCACCCCGGACAGGTAGCTACAATGAGCAGTTCTTC.

The chain carries TRBV28 and TRBJ1-2, with a tentative D call TRBD1 (6 bases). Trimming shortened V by 7 bases and J by 5 bases, and 8 bases separated the two germline ends. This CDR3 is 11 amino acids long. CDR1 MDHEN and CDR2 SYDVKM come from the germline V gene. The CDR3, as DNA: TGTGCCAGCAAGCAGGGGTATGGCTACACCTTC. Amino acid sequence: CASKQGYGYTF.

V usage is TRBV20-1 and J usage is TRBJ2-3, with TRBD2 identical over 9 bases. CDR3 size: 15 residues. CDR1 is DFQATT and CDR2 is SNEGSKA in the germline V gene (reference sequence). After removal of 3 bases from V and 6 bases from J, the junction contained 10 bases not matched to a gene. The CDR3 bases are TGCAGTGCTAGTTTGTCGGGACTAGCTGGGGATACGCAGTATTTT. Its translation is CSASLSGLAGDTQYF.

The chain has TRBV7-3 and TRBJ2-2; possibly TRBD1 or TRBD2 for D (5 bases each). Trimming removed 5 bases from V and 2 bases from J, with 18 bases in between. CDR1 is SGHTA and CDR2 is FQGTGA in the germline V gene. The CDR3 has 17 residues. CDR3 sequence (DNA): TGTGCCAGCAGCCTCCGGGTGGGACCTGCTAACACCGGGGAGCTGTTTTTT. It translates to CASSLRVGPANTGELFF. The full variable domain, its missing parts supplied by reference TRBV7-3 and TRBJ2-2, is GAGVSQTPSNKVTEKGKYVELRCDPISGHTALYWYRQSLGQGPEFLIYFQGTGAADDSGLPNDRFFAVRPEGSVSTLKIQRTERGDSAVYLCASSLRVGPANTGELFFGEGSRLTVL.

The rearrangement links TRBV15 to TRBJ2-1; D may be TRBD2 (6 bases). The germline V gene has CDR1 LNHNV and CDR2 YYDKDF (reference sequence). The V and J ends lost 5 bases and 0 bases respectively, with 11 bases between them. The CDR3 is 15 amino acids. The CDR3: CATSGAGSSYNEQFF. The CDR3 region has the DNA TGTGCCACCAGCGGCGCGGGGAGCTCCTACAATGAGCAGTTCTTC. The complete variable domain, with remaining parts taken from reference TRBV15 and TRBJ2-1, reads DAMVIQNPRYQVTQFGKPVTLSCSQTLNHNVMYWYQQKSSQAPKLLFHYYDKDFNNEADTPDNFQSRRPNTSFCFLDIRSPGLGDTAMYLCATSGAGSSYNEQFFGPGTRLTVL.

V is TRBV27 and J is TRBJ2-3; D may correspond to TRBD1 or TRBD2 (5 bases each). Germline-derived CDR1 and CDR2 are MNHEY and SMNVEV (reference sequence). Trimming stripped 6 bases from V and 8 bases from J, with 18 bases between. The CDR3 sequence is 14 residues long. The CDR3 sequence: CASSQTGFGATQYF. DNA for the CDR3: TGTGCCAGCAGCCAAACGGGGTTCGGGGCTACGCAGTATTTT.

The rearrangement uses TRBV27 and TRBJ1-1; D not certain. V was shortened by 0 bases and J by 0 bases, with 8 bases between the two germline ends. The CDR3 has 15 amino acids. Germline CDR1 reads MNHEY; CDR2 reads SMNVEV (reference sequence). In DNA, the CDR3 is TGTGCCAGCAGTTTATCTCGAGGGCTGAACACTGAAGCTTTCTTT. Its protein is CASSLSRGLNTEAFF.

The sample holds one count of this clone. CDR3: CASRRDRPVTGELFF. The CDR3 DNA reads as TGTGCCAGCAGGAGGGACAGACCAGTCACCGGGGAGCTGTTTTTT. V usage is TRBV28 and J usage is TRBJ2-2; 7 nucleotides agree with TRBD1. J lost 4 bases, V lost 6 bases, and 8 bases had no gene match. This CDR3 has 15 residues. CDR1 MDHEN and CDR2 SYDVKM come from the germline V gene. The whole variable domain, filled in from reference TRBV28 and TRBJ2-2, reads DVKVTQSSRYLVKRTGEKVFLECVQDMDHENMFWYRQDPGLGLRLIYFSYDVKMKEKGDIPEGYSVSREKKERFSLILESASTNQTSMYLCASRRDRPVTGELFFGEGSRLTVL.

The chain combines TRBV6-5 with TRBJ2-7; the D is unclear. With 5 bases removed from V and 3 bases from J, the gap between germline ends came to 11 bases. This CDR3 region has 13 residues. Germline V gene lookup returns CDR1 MNHEY and CDR2 SVGAGI. CDR3 protein: CASSTDGYYEQYF. As DNA, the CDR3 is TGTGCCAGCAGTACCGACGGATACTACGAGCAGTACTTC.

The chain is built from TRBV9 and TRBJ1-3, with a tentative D call TRBD1 (5 bases). Germline CDR1 and CDR2: SGDLS and YYNGEE. The CDR3 sequence is 17 residues long. The germline V and J ends were trimmed by 0 bases and 0 bases, with 13 bases remaining between them. CDR3 DNA sequence: TGTGCCAGCAGCGTAGGGCCCTCGGGGGGCTCTGGAAACACCATATATTTT. Translating it yields CASSVGPSGGSGNTIYF.

The rearrangement links TRBV21-1 to TRBJ1-1. TRBV21-1 counts as a pseudogene. The CDR3 has 14 amino acids. The CDR3: CASSKGRGGTEAFF. DNA of the CDR3: TGTGCCAGCAGCAAAGGGAGGGGGGGGACTGAAGCTTTCTTT.

The chain employs TRBV30 and TRBJ1-5, with D tentatively TRBD1 (6 bases). Germline V gene data show CDR1 as GTSNPN and CDR2 as SVGIG (reference sequence). V lost 4 bases and J 4 bases, leaving 17 bases between the germline ends. The length of the CDR3 is 15 residues. CDR3 sequence (DNA): TGTGCCTGGACCCCGTCGGGGCAGGGGAATCAGCCCCAGCATTTT. Protein sequence: CAWTPSGQGNQPQHF.